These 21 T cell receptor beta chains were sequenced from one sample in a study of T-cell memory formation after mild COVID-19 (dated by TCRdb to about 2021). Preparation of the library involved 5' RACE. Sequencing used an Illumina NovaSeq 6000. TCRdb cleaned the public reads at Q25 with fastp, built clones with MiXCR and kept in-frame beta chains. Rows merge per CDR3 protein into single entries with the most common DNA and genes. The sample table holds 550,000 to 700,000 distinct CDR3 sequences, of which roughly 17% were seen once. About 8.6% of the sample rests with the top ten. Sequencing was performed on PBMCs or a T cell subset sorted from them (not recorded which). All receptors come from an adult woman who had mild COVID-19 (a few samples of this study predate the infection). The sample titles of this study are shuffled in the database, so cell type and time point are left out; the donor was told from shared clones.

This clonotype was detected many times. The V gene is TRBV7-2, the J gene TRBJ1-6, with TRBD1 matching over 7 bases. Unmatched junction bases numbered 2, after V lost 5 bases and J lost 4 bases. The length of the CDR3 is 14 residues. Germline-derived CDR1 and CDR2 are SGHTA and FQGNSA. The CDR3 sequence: CASSRDSYNSPLHF. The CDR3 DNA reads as TGTGCCAGCAGCCGGGACAGTTATAATTCACCCCTCCACTTT.

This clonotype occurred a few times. CDR3 in amino acids: CASSPNDAGGSGNTIYF. The CDR3 nucleotides read TGTGCCAGCAGCCCGAATGACGCGGGGGGGTCCGGAAACACCATATATTTT. The V call is TRBV7-9, the J call TRBJ1-3, with a weak D call TRBD1 (5 bases). This CDR3 is 17 amino acids long. V lost 5 bases and J 4 bases, leaving 21 bases between the germline ends. From germline, CDR1 is SEHNR and CDR2 FQNEAQ (reference sequence).

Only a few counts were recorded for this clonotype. This chain's CDR3 is CASSYSGGRYGYTF. CDR3 nucleotides: TGTGCCAGCAGTTACTCGGGGGGTAGATATGGCTACACCTTC. The chain has TRBV6-5 and TRBJ1-2; the D gene is possibly TRBD1 (5 bases). CDR3 length equals 14 residues. CDR1 MNHEY and CDR2 SVGAGI come from the germline V gene. Trimming removed 0 bases at V and 5 bases at J, with 10 bases between.

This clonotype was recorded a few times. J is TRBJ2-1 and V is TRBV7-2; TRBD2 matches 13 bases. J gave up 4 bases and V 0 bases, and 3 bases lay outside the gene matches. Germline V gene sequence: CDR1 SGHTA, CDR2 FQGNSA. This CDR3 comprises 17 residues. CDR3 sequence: CASSLAGTSGIYNEQFF. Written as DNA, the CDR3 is TGTGCCAGCAGCTTAGCGGGGACTAGCGGGATATACAATGAGCAGTTCTTC.

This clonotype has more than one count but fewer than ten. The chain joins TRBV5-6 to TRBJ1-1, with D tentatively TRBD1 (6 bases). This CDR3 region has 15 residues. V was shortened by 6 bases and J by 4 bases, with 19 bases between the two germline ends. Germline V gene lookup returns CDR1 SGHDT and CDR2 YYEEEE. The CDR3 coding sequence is TGTGCCAGCACTCTGAACCGGGACAAGGTCACTGAAGCTTTCTTT. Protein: CASTLNRDKVTEAFF. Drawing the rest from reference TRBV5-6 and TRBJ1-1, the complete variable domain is DAGVTQSPTHLIKTRGQQVTLRCSPKSGHDTVSWYQQALGQGPQFIFQYYEEEERQRGNFPDRFSGHQFPNYSSELNVNALLLGDSALYLCASTLNRDKVTEAFFGQGTRLTVV.

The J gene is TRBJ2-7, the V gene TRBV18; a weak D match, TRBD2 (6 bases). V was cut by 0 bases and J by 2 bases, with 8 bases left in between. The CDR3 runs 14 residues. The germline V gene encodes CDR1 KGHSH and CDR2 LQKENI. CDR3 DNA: TGTGCCAGCTCACCACCTAGCGGTACCTACGAGCAGTACTTC. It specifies CASSPPSGTYEQYF. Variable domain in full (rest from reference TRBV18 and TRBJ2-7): NAGVMQNPRHLVRRRGQEARLRCSPMKGHSHVYWYRQLPEEGLKFMVYLQKENIIDESGMPKERFSAEFPKEGPSILRIQQVVRGDSAAYFCASSPPSGTYEQYFGPGTRLTVT.

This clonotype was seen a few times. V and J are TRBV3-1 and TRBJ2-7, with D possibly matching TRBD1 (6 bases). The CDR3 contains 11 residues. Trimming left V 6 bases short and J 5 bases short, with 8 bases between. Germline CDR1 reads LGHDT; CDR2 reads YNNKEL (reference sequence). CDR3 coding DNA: TGTGCCAGCAGACAGGGCGACGAGCAGTACTTC. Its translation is CASRQGDEQYF.

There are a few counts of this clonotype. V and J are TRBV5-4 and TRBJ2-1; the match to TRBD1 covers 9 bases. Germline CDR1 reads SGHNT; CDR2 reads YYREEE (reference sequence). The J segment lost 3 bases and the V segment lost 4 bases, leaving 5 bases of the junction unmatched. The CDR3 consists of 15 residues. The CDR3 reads CASSPQGAYYNEQFF. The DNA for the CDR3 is TGTGCCAGCAGCCCACAGGGGGCCTACTACAATGAGCAGTTCTTC.

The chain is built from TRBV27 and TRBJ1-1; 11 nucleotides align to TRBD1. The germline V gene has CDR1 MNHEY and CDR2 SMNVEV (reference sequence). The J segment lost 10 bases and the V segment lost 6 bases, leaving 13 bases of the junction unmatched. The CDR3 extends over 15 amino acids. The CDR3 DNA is TGTGCCAGCAGCCCGGACAGGGGGCTTTTGAGAGTAGCTTTCTTT. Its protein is CASSPDRGLLRVAFF.

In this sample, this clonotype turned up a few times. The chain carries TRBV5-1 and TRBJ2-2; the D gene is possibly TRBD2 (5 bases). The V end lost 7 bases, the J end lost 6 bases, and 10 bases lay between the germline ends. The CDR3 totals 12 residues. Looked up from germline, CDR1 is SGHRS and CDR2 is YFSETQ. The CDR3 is CASPNGAGELFF. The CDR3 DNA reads TGCGCCAGCCCTAACGGGGCCGGGGAGCTGTTTTTT.

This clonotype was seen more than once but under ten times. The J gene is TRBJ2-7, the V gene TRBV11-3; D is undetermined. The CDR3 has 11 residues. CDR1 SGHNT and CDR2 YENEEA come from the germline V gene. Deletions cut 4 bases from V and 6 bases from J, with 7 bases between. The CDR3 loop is CASSSSGEQYF. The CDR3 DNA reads TGTGCCAGCAGCTCTAGTGGCGAGCAGTACTTC.

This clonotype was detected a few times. The CDR3 sequence is CASSFKGVRSYEQYF. The DNA of the CDR3 is TGTGCCAGCAGTTTTAAGGGGGTGAGGTCCTACGAGCAGTACTTC. V gene TRBV12-3 or TRBV12-4 combines with J gene TRBJ2-7; D is possibly TRBD1 (6 bases). This CDR3 region has 15 residues. With 3 bases removed from V and 1 base from J, the gap between germline ends came to 13 bases.

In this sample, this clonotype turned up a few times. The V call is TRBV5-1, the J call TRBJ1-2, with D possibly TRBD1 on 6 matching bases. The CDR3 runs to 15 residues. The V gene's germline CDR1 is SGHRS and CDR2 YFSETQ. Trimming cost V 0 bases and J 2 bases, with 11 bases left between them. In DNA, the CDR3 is TGCGCCAGCAGCTTGGAGACAGGCGCGAACTATGGCTACACCTTC. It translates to CASSLETGANYGYTF.

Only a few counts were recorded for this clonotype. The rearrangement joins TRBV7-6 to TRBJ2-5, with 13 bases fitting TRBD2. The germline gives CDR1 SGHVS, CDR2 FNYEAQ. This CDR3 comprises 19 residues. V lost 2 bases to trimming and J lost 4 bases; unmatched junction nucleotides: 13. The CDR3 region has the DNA TGTGCCAGCAGCTTACGACTAGCGGGAGGACTTACCGGGGGAGAGACCCAGTACTTC. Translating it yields CASSLRLAGGLTGGETQYF.

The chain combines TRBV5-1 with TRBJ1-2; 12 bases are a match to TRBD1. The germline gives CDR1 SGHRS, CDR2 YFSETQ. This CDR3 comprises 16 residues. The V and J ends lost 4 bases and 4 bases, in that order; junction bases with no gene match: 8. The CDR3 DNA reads TGCGCCAGCAGCCTGGGACAGGGGGCTTCCTCCTATGGCTACACCTTC. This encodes CASSLGQGASSYGYTF.

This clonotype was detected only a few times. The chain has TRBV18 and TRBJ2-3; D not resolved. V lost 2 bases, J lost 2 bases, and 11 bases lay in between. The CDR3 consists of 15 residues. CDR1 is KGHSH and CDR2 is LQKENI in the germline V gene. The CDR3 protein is CASSPIDSNTDTQYF. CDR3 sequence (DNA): TGTGCCAGCTCACCAATCGACTCGAACACAGATACGCAGTATTTT.

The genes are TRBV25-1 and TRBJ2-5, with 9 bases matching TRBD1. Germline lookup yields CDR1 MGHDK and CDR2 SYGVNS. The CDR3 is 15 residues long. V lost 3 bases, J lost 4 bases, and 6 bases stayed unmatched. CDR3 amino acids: CASSERGTGRETQYF. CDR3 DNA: TGTGCCAGCAGTGAGCGCGGGACAGGGAGAGAGACCCAGTACTTC.

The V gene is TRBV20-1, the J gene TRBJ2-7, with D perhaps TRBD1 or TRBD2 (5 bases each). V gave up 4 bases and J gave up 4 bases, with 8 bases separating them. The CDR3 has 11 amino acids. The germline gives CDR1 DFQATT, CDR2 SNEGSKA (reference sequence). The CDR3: CSATGAYEQYF. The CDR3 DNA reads TGCAGTGCTACCGGGGCTTACGAGCAGTACTTC.

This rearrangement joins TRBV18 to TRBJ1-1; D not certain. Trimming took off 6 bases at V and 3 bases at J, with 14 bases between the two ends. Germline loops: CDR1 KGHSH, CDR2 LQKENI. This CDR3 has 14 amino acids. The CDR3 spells CASSPTGMDTEAFF. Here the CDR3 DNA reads TGTGCCAGCTCGCCGACTGGGATGGACACTGAAGCTTTCTTT.

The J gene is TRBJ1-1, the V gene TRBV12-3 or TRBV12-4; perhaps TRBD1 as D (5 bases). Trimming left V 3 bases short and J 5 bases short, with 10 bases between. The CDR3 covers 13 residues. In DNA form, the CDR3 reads TGTGCCAGCAGTTTTGGGGGTAGGACTGAAGCTTTCTTT. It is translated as CASSFGGRTEAFF.

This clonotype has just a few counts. The CDR3 coding sequence is TGTGCCAGCAGCCCCGTGGAGGGCAACTACAATGAGCAGTTCTTC. The encoded protein is CASSPVEGNYNEQFF. The chain uses TRBV9 and TRBJ2-1; weak D call: TRBD2 (6 bases). Germline V gene lookup returns CDR1 SGDLS and CDR2 YYNGEE. The CDR3 is made up of 15 amino acids. The V end lost 4 bases, the J end lost 3 bases, and 14 bases lay between the germline ends. Full variable domain (remainder filled in from reference TRBV9 and TRBJ2-1): DSGVTQTPKHLITATGQRVTLRCSPRSGDLSVYWYQQSLDQGLQFLIQYYNGEERAKGNILERFSAQQFPDLHSELNLSSLELGDSALYFCASSPVEGNYNEQFFGPGTRLTVL.